This TCR beta chain was identified in a study of human T cells and chemical hapten exposure. Study details: Subjects had 2% DPC placed on about 2 cm by about 2 cm of upper inner arm skin for sensitization. General observations from the study: Among TCRs, those above 1 in 1000 frequency were unaffected by DPC sensitization. It was expanded TCRs that formed significantly more large CDR3 similarity clusters than controls did.

The time point was: pre-sensitization, week 0. Treatment specified: therapeutic diphenylcyclopropenone sensitization with weekly scalp DPC. In TCRdb, the RACE reads were re-called with MiXCR into one record per CDR3 protein. The table has more than 100,000 distinct CDR3 sequences, roughly 14% seen once. This clonotype occurred a few times. Its specificity is unknown. The CDR3 consists of 15 residues. Trimming took 3 bases from V and 6 from J, leaving 13 bases between them. The V gene's germline CDR1 is SGHDT and CDR2 YYEEEE. The chain has TRBV5-6 and TRBJ1-6; D is unclear. The sequences come from whole blood, collected in connection with sensitization to the hapten diphenylcyclopropenone (DPC). The clonotype originates from a woman under 30 with alopecia areata. Some clones in this sample may be carry-over from other donors' samples. CDR3: CASSWRRFPNSPLHF. In nucleotides, the CDR3 is TGTGCCAGCAGCTGGCGGCGGTTCCCTAATTCACCCCTCCACTTT.